One sample yielded the 27 T cell receptor beta chains listed below, sequenced in a study of blood T cell repertoires in COVID-19. The method was immunoSEQ multiplex PCR; TCRdb's version includes in-frame clones alone and lacks a portion of them. This sample has roughly 30,000 clones, with 70% to 90% found just once. Source material: peripheral blood. The receptor source for this set is a human donor in a cohort sampled during active COVID-19.

The chain is built from TRBV28 and TRBJ2-7; 7 bases map to TRBD1. The CDR3 has 14 amino acids. The V and J ends lost 5 bases and 1 base, in that order; junction bases with no gene match: 5. Looked up from germline, CDR1 is MDHEN and CDR2 is SYDVKM. CDR3 in DNA: TGTGCCAGCAGTATACAGGGGTCTTCCTACGAGCAGTACTTC. It codes for CASSIQGSSYEQYF.

The chain combines TRBV2 with TRBJ2-2; maybe TRBD2 (6 bases). The ends were cut back, 6 bases at V and 3 bases at J, with 17 bases in the middle. CDR1 is SNHLY, CDR2 FYNNEI, per germline. The CDR3 has 16 amino acids. CDR3 sequence (DNA): TGTGCCAGCAGCCTCCGGGACTTGAGGTACACCGGGGAGCTGTTTTTT. This encodes CASSLRDLRYTGELFF.

The chain carries TRBV28 and TRBJ1-1; no reliable D call. There are 17 residues in the CDR3. Germline assignment: CDR1 MDHEN and CDR2 SYDVKM. Trimming stripped 8 bases from V and 6 bases from J, with 28 bases between. This CDR3 reads CASPPSEGQDNTSEAFF. The CDR3 nucleotides are TGTGCCAGCCCCCCGAGCGAGGGCCAAGATAATACCTCTGAAGCTTTCTTT.

The CDR3 region is CASSQGQLNTEAFF. The CDR3 DNA sequence: TGTGCCAGCTCACAAGGACAGTTGAACACTGAAGCTTTCTTT. The chain employs TRBV18 and TRBJ1-1; weak D call: TRBD1 (6 bases). Germline lookup yields CDR1 KGHSH and CDR2 LQKENI. The CDR3 spans 14 residues. V was shortened by 4 bases and J by 0 bases, with 9 bases between the two germline ends. Full variable domain (remainder filled in from reference TRBV18 and TRBJ1-1): NAGVMQNPRHLVRRRGQEARLRCSPMKGHSHVYWYRQLPEEGLKFMVYLQKENIIDESGMPKERFSAEFPKEGPSILRIQQVVRGDSAAYFCASSQGQLNTEAFFGQGTRLTVV.

J is TRBJ1-2 and V is TRBV19; 8 nucleotides line up with TRBD1. V lost 9 bases and J lost 4; bases outside the gene matches: 13. The CDR3 has 15 amino acids. From germline, CDR1 is LNHDA and CDR2 SQIVND (reference sequence). CDR3 bases: TGTGCCAGGCCCCAAGGGACAGGAGCCCTCTATGGCTACACCTTC. Its protein product is CARPQGTGALYGYTF.

The V call is TRBV7-8, the J call TRBJ2-1; possibly TRBD2 for D (6 bases). V lost 6 bases and J 0 bases, leaving 12 bases between the germline ends. Germline-derived CDR1 and CDR2 are SGHVS and FQNEAQ. The CDR3 consists of 15 residues. The CDR3 here is CASRKVGGSYNEQFF. The CDR3 DNA follows: TGTGCCAGCAGAAAGGTGGGGGGCTCCTACAATGAGCAGTTCTTC.

The chain has TRBV14 and TRBJ2-1; TRBD2 agrees at 12 bases. The CDR3 covers 15 residues. Per germline, CDR1 SGHDN and CDR2 FVKESK. V lost 4 bases and J lost 8; bases outside the gene matches: 6. In nucleotides, the CDR3 is TGTGCCAGCAGCCGTTCTAGCGGGAGGGCCCATGAGCAGTTCTTC. Translation gives CASSRSSGRAHEQFF.

The chain recombines TRBV19 with TRBJ1-1; 8 nucleotides align to TRBD1. The V gene's germline CDR1 is LNHDA and CDR2 SQIVND (reference sequence). V was pared by 6 bases and J by 0 bases, with 6 bases of the junction left unmatched. This CDR3 comprises 15 residues. The CDR3 protein is CASRVRTGMNTEAFF. For the CDR3, the DNA is TGTGCCAGTAGAGTTCGGACAGGGATGAACACTGAAGCTTTCTTT.

The J gene is TRBJ1-4, the V gene TRBV15; TRBD1 agrees at 7 bases. The CDR3 spans 21 residues. V was pared by 0 bases and J by 4 bases, with 20 bases of the junction left unmatched. The germline gives CDR1 LNHNV, CDR2 YYDKDF (reference sequence). CDR3 loop: CATSRDKVRTGPIEFNEKLFF. CDR3 bases: TGTGCCACCAGCAGAGATAAGGTTCGGACAGGCCCCATAGAGTTTAATGAAAAACTGTTTTTT.

This chain connects TRBV11-2 to TRBJ1-1; the D gene is possibly TRBD1 (5 bases). Germline loops: CDR1 SGHAT, CDR2 FQNNGV. There are 16 residues in the CDR3. Trimming pared 3 bases from V and 2 bases from J, leaving 16 bases between. CDR3 residues: CASSFGGAGGNTEAFF. CDR3 coding DNA: TGTGCCAGCAGCTTTGGAGGGGCGGGGGGTAACACTGAAGCTTTCTTT.

The chain couples TRBV6-5 to TRBJ2-1, with D maybe TRBD2 (6 bases). V lost 10 bases and J lost 7, with 17 bases in between. This CDR3 region has 13 residues. Germline values: CDR1 MNHEY, CDR2 SVGAGI. The DNA for the CDR3 is TGTGCCATCGGCGGGGCGGGGAAGAATGAGCAGTTCTTC. It translates to CAIGGAGKNEQFF.

This clone appeared once. V is TRBV12-3 or TRBV12-4 and J is TRBJ2-7, with a tentative D call TRBD2 (6 bases). This CDR3 has 13 residues. Trimming removed 3 bases at V and 4 bases at J, with 10 bases between. CDR3 loop: CASSLLRGYEQYF. CDR3 coding DNA: TGTGCCAGCAGTTTGTTGCGGGGTTACGAGCAGTACTTC.

J is TRBJ1-3 and V is TRBV5-6; D gene ambiguous. This CDR3 has 16 amino acids. V lost 2 bases to trimming and J lost 0 bases, with 12 bases between them. The germline V gene encodes CDR1 SGHDT and CDR2 YYEEEE. This CDR3 reads CASSFRSTSSGNTIYF. CDR3 in DNA: TGTGCCAGCAGCTTCCGGTCTACTAGCTCTGGAAACACCATATATTTT.

The chain uses TRBV19 and TRBJ2-7; possibly TRBD1 for D (5 bases). Trimming shortened V by 3 bases and J by 1 base, and 13 bases separated the two germline ends. This CDR3 is built from 15 residues. Germline values: CDR1 LNHDA, CDR2 SQIVND (reference sequence). CDR3 region: CASSIDRTLSYEQYF. CDR3 DNA: TGTGCCAGTAGTATCGATCGGACACTTTCCTACGAGCAGTACTTC.

The table lists this clone with a count of one. This rearrangement joins TRBV9 to TRBJ2-1, with TRBD2 matching 10 bases. This CDR3 contains 18 residues. V trimming: 0 bases; J trimming: 5 bases; junction bases outside the gene matches: 11. Germline V CDR1 and CDR2: SGDLS, YYNGEE. CDR3 region: CASSVVGASGSLDNEQFF. DNA for the CDR3: TGTGCCAGCAGCGTAGTTGGGGCTAGCGGGAGTTTGGACAATGAGCAGTTCTTC.

The chain links TRBV14 to TRBJ2-5; TRBD1 matches 7 bases. The V segment lost 0 bases and the J segment 5 bases; nucleotides outside the gene matches: 12. CDR1 is SGHDN and CDR2 is FVKESK in the germline V gene. The CDR3 consists of 17 residues. The CDR3 DNA is TGTGCCAGCAGCCAAGATAGGGGTACAGGGGTCCGGGAGACCCAGTACTTC. Protein sequence: CASSQDRGTGVRETQYF. Looking up the rest from reference TRBV14 and TRBJ2-5 gives the full variable domain: EAGVTQFPSHSVIEKGQTVTLRCDPISGHDNLYWYRRVMGKEIKFLLHFVKESKQDESGMPNNRFLAERTGGTYSTLKVQPAELEDSGVYFCASSQDRGTGVRETQYFGPGTRLLVL.

V is TRBV6-5 and J is TRBJ1-1; tentatively, D is TRBD1 (5 bases). The length of the CDR3 is 15 residues. V lost 4 bases to trimming and J lost 4 bases, with 16 bases between them. CDR1 and CDR2 from the germline V gene are MNHEY and SVGAGI. CDR3 bases: TGTGCCAGCAGTTCGTGGGGGGGGAGGGGCACTGAAGCTTTCTTT. It encodes CASSSWGGRGTEAFF.

V gene TRBV30 combines with J gene TRBJ1-5; 7 positions match TRBD1. In germline, CDR1 is GTSNPN, CDR2 SVGIG (reference sequence). With V trimmed by 2 bases and J by 4 bases, 11 bases remained unmatched. CDR3 length: 16 residues. DNA of the CDR3: TGTGCCTGGAGTCCCTCAAAGACAGGGAGGAATCAGCCCCAGCATTTT. Translating gives CAWSPSKTGRNQPQHF.

Points on this clone: Distinct nucleotide sequences in the sample also encode this CDR3. The rearrangement uses TRBV30 and TRBJ2-7, with D possibly TRBD1 on 6 matching bases. With 3 bases removed from V and 2 bases from J, the gap between germline ends came to 8 bases. The germline V gene encodes CDR1 GTSNPN and CDR2 SVGIG (reference sequence). The CDR3 consists of 12 residues. The CDR3 DNA reads TGTGCCTGGAGCCGGGACACCTACGAGCAGTACTTC. Translating it yields CAWSRDTYEQYF.

The chain has TRBV7-2 and TRBJ1-1; D uncertain. This CDR3 is built from 13 residues. Trimming shortened V by 0 bases and J by 4 bases, and 6 bases separated the two germline ends. Germline values: CDR1 SGHTA, CDR2 FQGNSA. CDR3 residues: CASSLAAPTEAFF. CDR3 DNA sequence: TGTGCCAGCAGCTTAGCTGCGCCCACTGAAGCTTTCTTT.

The J gene is TRBJ1-3, the V gene TRBV5-1; D possibly corresponds to TRBD1 (6 bases). CDR3 length equals 17 residues. V was shortened by 4 bases and J by 0 bases, with 17 bases between the two germline ends. Germline V gives CDR1 SGHRS, CDR2 YFSETQ. This CDR3 reads CASSKRTTGNSGNTIYF. CDR3 bases: TGCGCCAGCAGCAAGAGAACGACAGGCAACTCTGGAAACACCATATATTTT.

This chain links TRBV15 with TRBJ2-3; possibly TRBD1 for D (5 bases). This CDR3 has 13 amino acids. CDR1 LNHNV and CDR2 YYDKDF come from the germline V gene (reference sequence). Between the trimmed V and J ends, which lost 0 bases and 14 bases, there was a span of 15 bases. This CDR3 reads CATSREGLGQGYF. DNA of the CDR3: TGTGCCACCAGCAGAGAGGGGCTCGGGCAAGGGTATTTT.

The sample holds a few counts of this clone. CDR3: CASSRSQGMNTEAFF. CDR3 bases: TGCGCCAGCAGCCGGTCCCAGGGAATGAACACTGAAGCTTTCTTT. V is TRBV4-1 and J is TRBJ1-1, with a possible D match to TRBD1 (5 bases). Trimming stripped 4 bases from V and 0 bases from J, with 12 bases between. This CDR3 has 15 residues. The germline V gene has CDR1 MGHRA and CDR2 YSYEKL.

The chain joins TRBV2 to TRBJ1-2; D is undetermined. The CDR3 runs 12 residues. Trimming shortened V by 7 bases and J by 5 bases, and 11 bases separated the two germline ends. Germline lookup yields CDR1 SNHLY and CDR2 FYNNEI. The CDR3 sequence is CASTSSGYGYTF. The CDR3 DNA is TGTGCCAGCACGAGTTCCGGTTATGGCTACACCTTC.

The chain has TRBV2 and TRBJ2-1, with 7 bases matching TRBD2. The CDR3 spans 18 residues. With 6 bases clipped from V and 0 bases from J, the junction kept 14 bases outside the gene matches. Germline CDR1 and CDR2: SNHLY and FYNNEI. In DNA, the CDR3 is TGTGCCAGCAGCTCAAAGGGACTACCGATAAGCTCCTACAATGAGCAGTTCTTC. The encoded protein is CASSSKGLPISSYNEQFF.

The chain couples TRBV3-1 (or the pseudogene TRBV3-2) to TRBJ2-3; 7 bases line up with TRBD2. V dropped 0 bases and J dropped 5; count of bases not matched to a gene: 8. Looked up from germline, CDR1 is LGHDT and CDR2 is YNNKEL (reference sequence). This CDR3 has 16 amino acids. CDR3 sequence (DNA): TGTGCCAGCAGCCAAGATAGAACGGGGGGAATAGATACGCAGTATTTT. Protein sequence: CASSQDRTGGIDTQYF.

The CDR3 spells CASSLVEGSGELFF. The CDR3 DNA reads as TGTGCCAGCAGCTTAGTGGAGGGGTCGGGGGAGCTGTTTTTT. V usage is TRBV11-2 and J usage is TRBJ2-2, with D possibly matching TRBD2 (6 bases). The germline V gene has CDR1 SGHAT and CDR2 FQNNGV. This CDR3 contains 14 residues. V lost 1 base and J 8 bases, leaving 11 bases between the germline ends.